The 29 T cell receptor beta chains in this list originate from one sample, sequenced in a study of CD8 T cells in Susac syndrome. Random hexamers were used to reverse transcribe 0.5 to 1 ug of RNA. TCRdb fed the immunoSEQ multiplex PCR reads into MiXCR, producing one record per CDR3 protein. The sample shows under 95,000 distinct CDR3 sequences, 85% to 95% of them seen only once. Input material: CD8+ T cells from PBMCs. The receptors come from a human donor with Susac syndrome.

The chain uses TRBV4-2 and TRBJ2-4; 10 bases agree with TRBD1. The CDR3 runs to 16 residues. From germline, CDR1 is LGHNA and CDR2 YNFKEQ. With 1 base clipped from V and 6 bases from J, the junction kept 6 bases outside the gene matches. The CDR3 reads CASSQVIRDRGNIQYF. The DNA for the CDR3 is TGTGCCAGCAGCCAAGTGATCCGGGACAGGGGAAACATTCAGTACTTC.

In DNA form, the CDR3 reads TGCAGTGCCCCCACCCCAGGGGGGGAGCTGTTTTTT. This gives the protein CSAPTPGGELFF. This chain uses TRBV20-1 with TRBJ2-2; D perhaps matches TRBD1 (5 bases). With 6 bases removed from V and 8 bases from J, the gap between germline ends came to 13 bases. The germline V gene has CDR1 DFQATT and CDR2 SNEGSKA (reference sequence). This CDR3 has 12 residues.

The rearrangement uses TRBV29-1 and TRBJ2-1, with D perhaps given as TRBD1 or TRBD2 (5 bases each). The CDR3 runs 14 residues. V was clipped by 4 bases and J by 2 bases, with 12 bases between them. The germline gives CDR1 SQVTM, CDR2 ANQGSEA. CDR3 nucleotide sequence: TGCAGCGTTGTCGAGAGGGGACCCTACAATGAGCAGTTCTTC. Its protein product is CSVVERGPYNEQFF.

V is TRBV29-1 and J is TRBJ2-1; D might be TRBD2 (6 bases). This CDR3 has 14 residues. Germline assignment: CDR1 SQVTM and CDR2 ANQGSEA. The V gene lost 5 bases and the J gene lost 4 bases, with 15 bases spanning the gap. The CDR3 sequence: CSVSGLSGYNEQFF. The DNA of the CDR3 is TGCAGCGTTAGCGGACTAAGCGGATACAATGAGCAGTTCTTC.

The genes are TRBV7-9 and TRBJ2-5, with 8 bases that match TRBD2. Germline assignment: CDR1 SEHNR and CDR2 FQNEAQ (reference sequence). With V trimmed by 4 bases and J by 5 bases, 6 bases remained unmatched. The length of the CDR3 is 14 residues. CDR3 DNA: TGTGCCAGCAGCTCGAGCGGGAGTTGGGAGACCCAGTACTTC. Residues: CASSSSGSWETQYF. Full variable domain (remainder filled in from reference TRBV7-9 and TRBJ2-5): DTGVSQNPRHKITKRGQNVTFRCDPISEHNRLYWYRQTLGQGPEFLTYFQNEAQLEKSRLLSDRFSAERPKGSFSTLEIQRTEQGDSAMYLCASSSSGSWETQYFGPGTRLLVL.

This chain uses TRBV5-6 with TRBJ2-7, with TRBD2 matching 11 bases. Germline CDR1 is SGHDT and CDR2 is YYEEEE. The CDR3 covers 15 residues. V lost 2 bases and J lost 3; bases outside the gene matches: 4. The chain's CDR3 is CASSFSGRGHYEQYF. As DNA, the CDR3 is TGTGCCAGCAGCTTTAGCGGGAGGGGACACTACGAGCAGTACTTC.

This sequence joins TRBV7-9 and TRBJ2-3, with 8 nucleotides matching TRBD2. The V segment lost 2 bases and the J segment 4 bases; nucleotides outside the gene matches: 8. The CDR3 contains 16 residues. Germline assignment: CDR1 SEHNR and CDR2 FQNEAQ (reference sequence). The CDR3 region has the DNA TGTGCCAGCAGCTTAATACCAGCGGGGGTTCCAGATACGCAGTATTTT. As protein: CASSLIPAGVPDTQYF.

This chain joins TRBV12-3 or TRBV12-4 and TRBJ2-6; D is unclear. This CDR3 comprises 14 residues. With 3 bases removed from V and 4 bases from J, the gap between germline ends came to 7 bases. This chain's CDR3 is CASSFGSGANVLTF. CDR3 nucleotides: TGTGCCAGCAGTTTTGGGTCCGGGGCCAACGTCCTGACTTTC.

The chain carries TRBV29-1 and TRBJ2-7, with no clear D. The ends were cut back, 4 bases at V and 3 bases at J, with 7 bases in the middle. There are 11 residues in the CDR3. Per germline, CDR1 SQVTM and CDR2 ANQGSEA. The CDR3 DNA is TGCAGCGTTGGTAATGGCTACGAGCAGTACTTC. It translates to CSVGNGYEQYF.

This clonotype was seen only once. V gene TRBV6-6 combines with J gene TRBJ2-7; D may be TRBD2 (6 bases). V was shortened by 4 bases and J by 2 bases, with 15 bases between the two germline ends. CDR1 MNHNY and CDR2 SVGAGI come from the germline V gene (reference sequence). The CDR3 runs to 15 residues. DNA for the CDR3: TGTGCCAGCAGTTTCGGAGGGCAGGAACCCTACGAGCAGTACTTC. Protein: CASSFGGQEPYEQYF.

In nucleotides, the CDR3 is TGCGCCAGCAGCCATGACTCTACAGGGGACTATGGCTACACCTTC. Translation gives CASSHDSTGDYGYTF. This rearrangement joins TRBV4-3 to TRBJ1-2; 7 bases match TRBD1. The ends lost 3 bases at V and 3 bases at J; junction bases unmatched: 7. The CDR3 extends over 15 amino acids. The V gene's germline CDR1 is LGHNA and CDR2 YSLEER.

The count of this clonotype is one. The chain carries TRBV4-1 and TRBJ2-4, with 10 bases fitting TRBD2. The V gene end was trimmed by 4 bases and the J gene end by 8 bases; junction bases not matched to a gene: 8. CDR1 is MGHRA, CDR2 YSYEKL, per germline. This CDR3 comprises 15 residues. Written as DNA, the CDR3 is TGCGCCAGCAGCCGCGTGCTAGCGGGGGAGGACATTCAGTACTTC. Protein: CASSRVLAGEDIQYF.

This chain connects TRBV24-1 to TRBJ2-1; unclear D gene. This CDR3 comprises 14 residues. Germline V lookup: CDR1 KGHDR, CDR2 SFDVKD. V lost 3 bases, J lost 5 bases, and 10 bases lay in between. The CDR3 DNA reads TGTGCCACCAGTGATAAAGGTCGGGACAATGAGCAGTTCTTC. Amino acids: CATSDKGRDNEQFF.

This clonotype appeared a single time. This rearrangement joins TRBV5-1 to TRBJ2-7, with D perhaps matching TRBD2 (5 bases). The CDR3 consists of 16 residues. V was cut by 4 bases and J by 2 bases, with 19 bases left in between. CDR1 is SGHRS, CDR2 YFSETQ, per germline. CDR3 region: CASSTPGERGAYEQYF. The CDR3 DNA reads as TGCGCCAGCAGCACTCCCGGGGAGCGTGGGGCCTACGAGCAGTACTTC.

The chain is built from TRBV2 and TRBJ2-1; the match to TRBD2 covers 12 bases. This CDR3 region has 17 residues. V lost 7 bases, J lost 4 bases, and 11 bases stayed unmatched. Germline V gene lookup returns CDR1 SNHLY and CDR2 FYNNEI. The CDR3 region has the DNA TGTGCCAGCATGCCCGGGGCCGGGACTAGCGGGTACAATGAGCAGTTCTTC. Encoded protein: CASMPGAGTSGYNEQFF.

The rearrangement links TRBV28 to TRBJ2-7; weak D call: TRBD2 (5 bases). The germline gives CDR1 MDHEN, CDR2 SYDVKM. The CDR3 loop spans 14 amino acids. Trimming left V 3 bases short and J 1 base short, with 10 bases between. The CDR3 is CASSFRDTSYEQYF. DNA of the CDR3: TGTGCCAGCAGTTTCCGGGATACGTCCTACGAGCAGTACTTC.

CDR3 in amino acids: CASSIATGRFGYTF. CDR3 bases: TGTGCCAGCAGTATCGCGACAGGGCGCTTTGGCTACACCTTC. The rearrangement joins TRBV6-5 to TRBJ1-2; TRBD1 matches 7 bases. CDR3 length: 14 amino acids. V lost 5 bases to trimming and J lost 7 bases; unmatched junction nucleotides: 10. The germline gives CDR1 MNHEY, CDR2 SVGAGI.

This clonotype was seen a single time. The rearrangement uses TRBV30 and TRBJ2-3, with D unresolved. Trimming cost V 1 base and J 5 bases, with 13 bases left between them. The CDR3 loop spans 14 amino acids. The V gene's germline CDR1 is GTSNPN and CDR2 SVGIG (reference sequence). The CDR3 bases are TGTGCCTGGAGTGCTCTAGGTCTGCGAGATACGCAGTATTTT. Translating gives CAWSALGLRDTQYF.

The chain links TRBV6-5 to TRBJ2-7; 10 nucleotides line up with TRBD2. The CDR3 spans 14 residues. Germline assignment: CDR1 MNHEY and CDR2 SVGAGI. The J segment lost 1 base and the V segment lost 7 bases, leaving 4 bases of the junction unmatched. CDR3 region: CASTASGSSYEQYF. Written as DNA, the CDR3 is TGTGCCAGCACCGCTAGCGGGAGTTCCTACGAGCAGTACTTC.

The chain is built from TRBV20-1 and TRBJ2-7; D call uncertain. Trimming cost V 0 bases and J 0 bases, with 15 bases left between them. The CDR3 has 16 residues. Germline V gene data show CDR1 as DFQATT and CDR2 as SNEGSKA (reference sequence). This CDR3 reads CSARDLTTSYSYEQYF. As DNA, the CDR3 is TGCAGTGCTAGAGATCTGACAACTTCGTACTCCTACGAGCAGTACTTC.

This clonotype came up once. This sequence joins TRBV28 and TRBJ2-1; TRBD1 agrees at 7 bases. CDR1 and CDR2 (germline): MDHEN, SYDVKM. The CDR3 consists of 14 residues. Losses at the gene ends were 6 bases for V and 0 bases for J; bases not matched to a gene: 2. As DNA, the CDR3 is TGTGCCAGCAGGGGGGACAGCTCCTACAATGAGCAGTTCTTC. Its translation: CASRGDSSYNEQFF.

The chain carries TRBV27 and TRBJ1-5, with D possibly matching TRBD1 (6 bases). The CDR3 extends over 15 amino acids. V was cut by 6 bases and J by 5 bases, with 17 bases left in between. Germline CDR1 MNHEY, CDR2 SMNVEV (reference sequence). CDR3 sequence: CASSPDRRGYQPQHF. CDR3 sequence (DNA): TGTGCCAGCAGCCCGGACAGAAGGGGGTATCAGCCCCAGCATTTT.

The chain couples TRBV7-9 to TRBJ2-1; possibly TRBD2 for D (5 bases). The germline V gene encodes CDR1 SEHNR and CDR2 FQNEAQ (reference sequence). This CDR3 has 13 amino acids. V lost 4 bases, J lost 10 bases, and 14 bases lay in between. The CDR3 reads CASSSLLTGEQFF. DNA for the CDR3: TGTGCCAGCAGCTCCCTTTTGACGGGGGAGCAGTTCTTC. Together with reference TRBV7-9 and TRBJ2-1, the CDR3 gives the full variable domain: DTGVSQNPRHKITKRGQNVTFRCDPISEHNRLYWYRQTLGQGPEFLTYFQNEAQLEKSRLLSDRFSAERPKGSFSTLEIQRTEQGDSAMYLCASSSLLTGEQFFGPGTRLTVL.

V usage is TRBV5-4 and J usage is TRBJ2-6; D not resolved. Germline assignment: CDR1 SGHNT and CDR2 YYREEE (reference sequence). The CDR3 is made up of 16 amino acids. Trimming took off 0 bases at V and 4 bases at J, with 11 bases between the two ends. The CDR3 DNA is TGTGCCAGCAGCTTGGCTACCTTACAGGGGGCCAACGTCCTGACTTTC. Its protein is CASSLATLQGANVLTF. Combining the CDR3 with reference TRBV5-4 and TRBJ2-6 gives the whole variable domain ETGVTQSPTHLIKTRGQQVTLRCSSQSGHNTVSWYQQALGQGPQFIFQYYREEENGRGNFPPRFSGLQFPNYSSELNVNALELDDSALYLCASSLATLQGANVLTFGAGSRLTVL.

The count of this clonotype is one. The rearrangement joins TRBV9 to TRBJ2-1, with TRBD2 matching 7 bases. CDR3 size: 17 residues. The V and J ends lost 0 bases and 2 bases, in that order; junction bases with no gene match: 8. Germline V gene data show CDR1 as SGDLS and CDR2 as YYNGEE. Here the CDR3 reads CASSVATTSPAYNEQFF. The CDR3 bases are TGTGCCAGCAGCGTAGCTACGACTAGCCCTGCCTACAATGAGCAGTTCTTC.

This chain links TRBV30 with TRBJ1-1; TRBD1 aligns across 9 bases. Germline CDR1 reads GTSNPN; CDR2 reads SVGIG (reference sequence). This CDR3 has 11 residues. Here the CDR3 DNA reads TGTATGGGACAGGGAAACACTGAAGCTTTCTTT. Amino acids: CMGQGNTEAFF.

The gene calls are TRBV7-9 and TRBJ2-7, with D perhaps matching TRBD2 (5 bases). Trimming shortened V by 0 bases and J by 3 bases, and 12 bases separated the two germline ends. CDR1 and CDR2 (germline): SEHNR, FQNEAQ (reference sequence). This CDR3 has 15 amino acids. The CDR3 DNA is TGTGCCAGCAGCTTAGCGGGAGCAATAATCTACGAGCAGTACTTC. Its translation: CASSLAGAIIYEQYF.

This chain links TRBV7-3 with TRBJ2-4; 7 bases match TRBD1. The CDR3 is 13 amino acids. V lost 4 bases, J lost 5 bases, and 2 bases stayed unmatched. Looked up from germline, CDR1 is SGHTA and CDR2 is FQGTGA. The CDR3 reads CASSYGTENIQYF. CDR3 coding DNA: TGTGCCAGCAGCTACGGGACAGAAAACATTCAGTACTTC. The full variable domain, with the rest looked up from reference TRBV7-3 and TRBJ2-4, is GAGVSQTPSNKVTEKGKYVELRCDPISGHTALYWYRQSLGQGPEFLIYFQGTGAADDSGLPNDRFFAVRPEGSVSTLKIQRTERGDSAVYLCASSYGTENIQYFGAGTRLSVL.

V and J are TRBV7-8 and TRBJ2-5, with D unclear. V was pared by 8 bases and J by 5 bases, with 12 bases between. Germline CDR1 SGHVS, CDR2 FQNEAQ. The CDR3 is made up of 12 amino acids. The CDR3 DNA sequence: TGTGCCAGCCGCCGGTCCCCCGAGACCCAGTACTTC. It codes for CASRRSPETQYF.